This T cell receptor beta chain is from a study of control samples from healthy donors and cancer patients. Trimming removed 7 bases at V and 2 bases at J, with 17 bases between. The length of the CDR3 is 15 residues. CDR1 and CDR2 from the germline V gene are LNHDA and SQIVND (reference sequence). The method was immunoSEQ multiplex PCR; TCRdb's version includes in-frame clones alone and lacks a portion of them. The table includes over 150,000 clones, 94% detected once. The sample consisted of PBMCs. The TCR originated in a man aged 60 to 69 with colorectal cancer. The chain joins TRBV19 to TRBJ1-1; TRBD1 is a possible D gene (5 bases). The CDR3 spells CASTLVSGGNTEAFF. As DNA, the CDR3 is TGTGCCAGTACCCTCGTGTCCGGGGGTAACACTGAAGCTTTCTTT.